A single sample gave rise to the 26 T cell receptor beta chains below, sequenced in a study of OX40 agonist ivuxolimab in advanced cancers. Sequencing was performed with immunoSEQ multiplex PCR; in TCRdb, only in-frame clones are kept and a portion is missing. The data show tens of thousands of clones, just under 85% seen once. The sequencing used CD4+ or CD8+ T cells sorted from blood, collected in a trial of the OX40 agonist ivuxolimab. The origin of the receptors is an adult with an advanced solid tumor such as melanoma, head and neck, liver or kidney cancer.

This clone was counted once. The DNA of the CDR3 is TGTGCCAGTAGTGTGCAGGGGGTCGGCTACACCTTC. This sequence encodes CASSVQGVGYTF. The chain has TRBV19 and TRBJ1-2, with TRBD1 matching over 7 bases. Germline CDR1 LNHDA, CDR2 SQIVND (reference sequence). After removal of 5 bases from V and 8 bases from J, the junction contained 5 bases not matched to a gene. This CDR3 is 12 amino acids long.

The chain uses TRBV7-3 and TRBJ2-1, with TRBD2 matching over 12 bases. CDR1 and CDR2 from the germline V gene are SGHTA and FQGTGA. The CDR3 extends over 16 amino acids. V was pared by 3 bases and J by 4 bases, with 4 bases of the junction left unmatched. The CDR3 protein is CASSFSLAGGYNEQFF. The CDR3 bases are TGTGCCAGCAGCTTTTCGCTAGCGGGAGGGTACAATGAGCAGTTCTTC.

The J gene is TRBJ2-7, the V gene TRBV2, with D perhaps matching TRBD1 or TRBD2 (6 bases each). The germline V gene encodes CDR1 SNHLY and CDR2 FYNNEI. V was shortened by 0 bases and J by 4 bases, with 13 bases between the two germline ends. This CDR3 is built from 15 residues. The CDR3 nucleotides read TGTGCCAGCAGTGAAGCGGGGGGCCTTTTGTACGAGCAGTACGTC. It codes for CASSEAGGLLYEQYV.

For this clone: The sample has other DNA sequences that encode this CDR3 too. The V call is TRBV7-2, the J call TRBJ1-4; weak D call: TRBD1 (5 bases). Germline V CDR1 and CDR2: SGHTA, FQGNSA. The CDR3 loop spans 14 amino acids. The V end was cut by 3 bases, the J end by 3 bases, with 8 bases between. The CDR3 spells CASSLGGANEKLFF. CDR3 nucleotides: TGTGCCAGCAGCTTGGGGGGGGCTAATGAAAAACTGTTTTTT.

V and J are TRBV7-3 and TRBJ2-1, with D hard to call. This CDR3 comprises 15 residues. With 5 bases removed from V and 6 bases from J, the gap between germline ends came to 17 bases. The germline CDR1 and CDR2 sequences are SGHTA and FQGTGA. CDR3 protein: CASSVAPTPGNEQFF. CDR3 DNA: TGTGCCAGCAGCGTGGCTCCGACCCCAGGCAATGAGCAGTTCTTC.

CDR3 in amino acids: CASHFSGANVLTF. DNA of the CDR3: TGTGCCAGCCATTTCTCTGGGGCCAACGTCCTGACTTTC. This chain uses TRBV7-2 with TRBJ2-6; D gene uncertain. V was pared by 8 bases and J by 0 bases, with 5 bases between. There are 13 residues in the CDR3. The V gene's germline CDR1 is SGHTA and CDR2 FQGNSA.

The gene calls are TRBV9 and TRBJ2-3, with D perhaps matching TRBD2 (6 bases). V shed 0 bases and J shed 3 bases, with 17 bases lying between them. Per germline, CDR1 SGDLS and CDR2 YYNGEE. CDR3 length equals 17 residues. The CDR3 region is CASSVEGTLAGTDTQYF. The DNA for the CDR3 is TGTGCCAGCAGCGTAGAAGGGACTCTGGCGGGGACAGATACGCAGTATTTT.

The CDR3 bases are TGTGCCAGCAGTTTGGGGTATCTCCGGGGTGAGACCCAGTACTTC. This codes for CASSLGYLRGETQYF. This chain connects TRBV28 to TRBJ2-5, with D maybe TRBD2 (5 bases). The V gene's germline CDR1 is MDHEN and CDR2 SYDVKM. Deletions cut 3 bases from V and 5 bases from J, with 16 bases between. This CDR3 region has 15 residues.

This sequence joins TRBV6-4 and TRBJ2-1, with D possibly matching TRBD2 (5 bases). The germline gives CDR1 MRHNA, CDR2 SNTAGT. The length of the CDR3 is 15 residues. V gave up 9 bases and J gave up 0 bases, with 15 bases separating them. This CDR3 is CASSRGFSSYNEQFF. Written as DNA, the CDR3 is TGTGCCAGTTCCCGGGGATTTAGCTCCTACAATGAGCAGTTCTTC.

V is TRBV7-9 and J is TRBJ2-3; TRBD2 agrees at 14 bases. Losses at the gene ends were 5 bases for V and 3 bases for J; bases not matched to a gene: 10. Per germline, CDR1 SEHNR and CDR2 FQNEAQ (reference sequence). The CDR3 runs 18 residues. CDR3 bases: TGTGCCAGCAGCCCCGTCCTCGGGACTAGCGGGAGAACAGATACGCAGTATTTT. Translating it yields CASSPVLGTSGRTDTQYF.

This chain connects TRBV7-9 to TRBJ1-1; the D gene is possibly TRBD1 (5 bases). Deletions cut 5 bases from V and 0 bases from J, with 25 bases between. This CDR3 has 19 residues. Germline V CDR1 and CDR2: SEHNR, FQNEAQ (reference sequence). The DNA of the CDR3 is TGTGCCAGCAGCGGGGTGGGGGTGCGGGGGATCGTGATGAACACTGAAGCTTTCTTT. This translates into CASSGVGVRGIVMNTEAFF. The full variable domain, its missing parts supplied by reference TRBV7-9 and TRBJ1-1, is DTGVSQNPRHKITKRGQNVTFRCDPISEHNRLYWYRQTLGQGPEFLTYFQNEAQLEKSRLLSDRFSAERPKGSFSTLEIQRTEQGDSAMYLCASSGVGVRGIVMNTEAFFGQGTRLTVV.

The rearrangement uses TRBV7-9 and TRBJ1-6; 8 bases align to TRBD1. The CDR3 is 15 amino acids. J gave up 7 bases and V 4 bases, and 6 bases lay outside the gene matches. In germline, CDR1 is SEHNR, CDR2 FQNEAQ (reference sequence). The CDR3 loop is CASSSRTGSNSPLHF. CDR3 coding DNA: TGTGCCAGCAGCTCAAGGACAGGGTCGAATTCACCCCTCCACTTT. Based on the CDR3 plus reference TRBV7-9 and TRBJ1-6, the full variable domain is DTGVSQNPRHKITKRGQNVTFRCDPISEHNRLYWYRQTLGQGPEFLTYFQNEAQLEKSRLLSDRFSAERPKGSFSTLEIQRTEQGDSAMYLCASSSRTGSNSPLHFGNGTRLTVT.

The chain is built from TRBV7-9 and TRBJ2-3; weak D call: TRBD1 (5 bases). The CDR3 runs 14 residues. The V end lost 5 bases, the J end lost 1 base, and 10 bases lay between the germline ends. Germline CDR1 SEHNR, CDR2 FQNEAQ (reference sequence). The CDR3 DNA reads TGTGCCAGCAGCCACATAGGGGGCACAGATACGCAGTATTTT. Protein product: CASSHIGGTDTQYF.

The rearrangement joins TRBV2 to TRBJ1-5, with 9 bases that match TRBD1. Germline loops: CDR1 SNHLY, CDR2 FYNNEI. The trim removed 6 bases at V and 6 bases at J, leaving 6 bases unmatched. The CDR3 totals 14 residues. DNA of the CDR3: TGTGCCAGCAGGGATACAGGGGGCGTTCAGCCCCAGCATTTT. Translating it yields CASRDTGGVQPQHF.

The V and J genes are TRBV27 and TRBJ2-5; D gene unclear. The CDR3 loop spans 13 amino acids. Per the germline V gene, CDR1 is MNHEY and CDR2 is SMNVEV (reference sequence). The V end lost 0 bases, the J end lost 5 bases, and 7 bases lay between the germline ends. DNA of the CDR3: TGTGCCAGCAGTTTATCCCGCCGGGAGACCCAGTACTTC. Amino acid sequence: CASSLSRRETQYF.

As to this clone: Other DNA sequences in the same sample also yield this CDR3. The J gene is TRBJ1-5, the V gene TRBV9, with a weak D call TRBD1 (5 bases). This CDR3 is 14 amino acids long. Germline CDR1 is SGDLS and CDR2 is YYNGEE. Trimming removed 0 bases from V and 4 bases from J, with 8 bases in between. CDR3 loop: CASSVGGGNQPQHF. The CDR3 bases are TGTGCCAGCAGCGTAGGGGGGGGTAATCAGCCCCAGCATTTT.

This clone came up once. The chain uses TRBV6-6 and TRBJ1-6; D not resolved. Trimming removed 6 bases at V and 5 bases at J, with 14 bases between. The germline V gene has CDR1 MNHNY and CDR2 SVGAGI (reference sequence). CDR3 length equals 15 residues. The CDR3 is CASSDSGVDNSPLHF. In DNA form, the CDR3 reads TGTGCCAGCAGCGACTCTGGAGTTGATAATTCACCCCTCCACTTT.

The chain links TRBV7-9 to TRBJ2-1, with 8 bases matching TRBD1. This CDR3 region has 13 residues. Germline CDR1 is SEHNR and CDR2 is FQNEAQ (reference sequence). Losses at the gene ends were 5 bases for V and 7 bases for J; bases not matched to a gene: 4. CDR3 region: CASSPDRENEQFF. The CDR3 DNA follows: TGTGCCAGCAGCCCGGACAGGGAAAATGAGCAGTTCTTC.

About this clone: Other nucleotide sequences in the sample specify the same CDR3. The gene calls are TRBV30 and TRBJ2-3; TRBD2 might be the D (7 bases). Deletions cut 5 bases from V and 3 bases from J, with 18 bases between. The CDR3 spans 15 residues. Germline V CDR1 and CDR2: GTSNPN, SVGIG (reference sequence). CDR3 in amino acids: CAWVGGGRATDTQYF. For the CDR3, the DNA is TGTGCCTGGGTAGGGGGGGGGAGGGCGACAGATACGCAGTATTTT.

The rearrangement uses TRBV9 and TRBJ1-2; 8 nucleotides match TRBD1. With V trimmed by 3 bases and J by 7 bases, 5 bases remained unmatched. The CDR3 has 13 amino acids. CDR1 and CDR2 from the germline V gene are SGDLS and YYNGEE. The DNA of the CDR3 is TGTGCCAGCAGCGAGACAGGGGAGGGTGGCTACACCTTC. This sequence encodes CASSETGEGGYTF.

The CDR3 here is CASSLSDNYYEQYF. The DNA of the CDR3 is TGTGCCAGCAGTTTATCCGACAACTACTACGAGCAGTACTTC. The rearrangement uses TRBV28 and TRBJ2-7; D is unclear. This CDR3 comprises 14 residues. Germline CDR1 is MDHEN and CDR2 is SYDVKM. The germline V and J ends were trimmed by 1 base and 3 bases, with 10 bases remaining between them.

This clone was detected a few times. The rearrangement uses TRBV12-2 and TRBJ1-4; TRBD1, the D gene given by the table, was not confirmed from the DNA. TRBV12-2 has pseudogene status. This CDR3 contains 17 residues. The CDR3 sequence: CASRLEAYRGTNEKLFF. CDR3 DNA: TGTGCAAGTCGCTTAGAGGCCTACAGGGGGACTAATGAAAAACTGTTTTTT.

This clone was observed a few times. The genes are TRBV27 and TRBJ2-1; D is uncertain. CDR3 length: 13 amino acids. CDR1 and CDR2 from the germline V gene are MNHEY and SMNVEV (reference sequence). V lost 3 bases to trimming and J lost 2 bases, with 5 bases between them. The CDR3 DNA follows: TGTGCCAGCAGTTTTCTACCCTACAATGAGCAGTTCTTC. Protein product: CASSFLPYNEQFF.

The chain combines TRBV6-6 with TRBJ1-5; D is undetermined. V was cut by 4 bases and J by 6 bases, with 19 bases left in between. The CDR3 totals 16 residues. CDR1 is MNHNY, CDR2 SVGAGI, per germline (reference sequence). The CDR3 region has the DNA TGTGCCAGCAGTTTTGCGGGGTCCGAACAAGGTCAGCCCCAGCATTTT. Its protein product is CASSFAGSEQGQPQHF.

This sequence joins TRBV28 and TRBJ2-5; no clear D. With 6 bases removed from V and 2 bases from J, the gap between germline ends came to 7 bases. From germline, CDR1 is MDHEN and CDR2 SYDVKM. The CDR3 loop spans 12 amino acids. CDR3 protein: CASREGQETQYF. CDR3 DNA sequence: TGTGCCAGCAGGGAAGGTCAAGAGACCCAGTACTTC.

The V and J genes are TRBV7-2 and TRBJ2-5; the D gene is possibly TRBD2 (6 bases). The CDR3 consists of 15 residues. V was pared by 0 bases and J by 2 bases, with 10 bases between. Germline loops: CDR1 SGHTA, CDR2 FQGNSA. DNA for the CDR3: TGTGCCAGCAGCTTAGCTAGCGGTAATCAAGAGACCCAGTACTTC. This gives the protein CASSLASGNQETQYF.